This TCR beta chain was identified in a study of blood T cell repertoires in COVID-19. The length of the CDR3 is 14 residues. Trimming pared 7 bases from V and 8 bases from J, leaving 19 bases between. Germline CDR1 reads SGHTA; CDR2 reads FQGNSA. The method was immunoSEQ multiplex PCR; TCRdb's version includes in-frame clones alone and lacks a portion of them. The profile shows some 100,000 clones, around nine tenths of them singletons. Sequenced: peripheral blood. The rearrangement links TRBV7-2 to TRBJ2-3; a possible D gene is TRBD2 (6 bases). The receptor was isolated from a woman older than 75 with active COVID-19. CDR3 DNA: TGTGCCAGCACCCCTCGCGGGGAGGAGGGTACGCAGTATTTT. This translates into CASTPRGEEGTQYF.